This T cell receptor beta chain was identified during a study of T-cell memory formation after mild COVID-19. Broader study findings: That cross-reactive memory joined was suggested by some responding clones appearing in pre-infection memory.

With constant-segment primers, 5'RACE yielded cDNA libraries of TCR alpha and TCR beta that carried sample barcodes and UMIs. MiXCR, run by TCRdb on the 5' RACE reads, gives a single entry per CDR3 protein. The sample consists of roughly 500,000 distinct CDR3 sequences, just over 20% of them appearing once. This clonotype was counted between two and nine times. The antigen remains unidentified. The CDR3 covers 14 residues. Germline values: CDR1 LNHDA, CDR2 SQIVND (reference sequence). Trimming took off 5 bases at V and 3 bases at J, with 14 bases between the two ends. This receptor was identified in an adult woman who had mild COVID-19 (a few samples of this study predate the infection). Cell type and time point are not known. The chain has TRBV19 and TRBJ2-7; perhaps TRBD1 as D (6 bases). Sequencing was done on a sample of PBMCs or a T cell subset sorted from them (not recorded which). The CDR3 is CASSPRTANYEQYF. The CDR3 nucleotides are TGTGCCAGTAGTCCTCGGACAGCCAACTACGAGCAGTACTTC.